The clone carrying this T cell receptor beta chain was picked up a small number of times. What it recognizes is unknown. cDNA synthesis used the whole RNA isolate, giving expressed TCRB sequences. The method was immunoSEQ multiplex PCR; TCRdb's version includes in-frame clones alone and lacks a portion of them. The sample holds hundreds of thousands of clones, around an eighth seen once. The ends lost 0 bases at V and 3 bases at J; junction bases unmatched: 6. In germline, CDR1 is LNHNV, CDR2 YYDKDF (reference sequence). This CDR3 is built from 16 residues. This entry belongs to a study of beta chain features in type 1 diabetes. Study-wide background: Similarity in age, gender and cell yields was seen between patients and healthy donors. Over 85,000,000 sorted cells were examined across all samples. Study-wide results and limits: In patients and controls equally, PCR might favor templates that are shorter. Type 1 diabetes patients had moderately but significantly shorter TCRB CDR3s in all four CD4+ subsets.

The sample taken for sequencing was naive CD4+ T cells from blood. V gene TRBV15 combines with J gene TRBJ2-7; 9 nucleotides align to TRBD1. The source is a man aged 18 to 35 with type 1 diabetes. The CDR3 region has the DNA TGTGCCACCAGCAGAGATCTCCCGGACAGGGGCTACGAGCAGTACTTC. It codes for CATSRDLPDRGYEQYF.